This TCR beta chain stems from a study of blood T cells in healthy people across ages. Overall study findings and caveats: Naive T cell percentage showed a strong correlation with TCR beta diversity. Donor CMV infection status was unknown, possibly confounding age-related changes in expanded clonotypes.

The table lists this clonotype with many counts. Its antigen is not known. Mismatch with germline at one junction end may stem from a read error. A sample-barcoded 5' primer and a J-beta primer mix were used in a second PCR of roughly 7 to 11 cycles. MiXCR, applied by TCRdb to the 5' RACE reads, yields one record per CDR3 protein. The repertoire holds 630,000 or so distinct CDR3 sequences, approximately 30% seen once, with approximately 14% in the top ten. Germline V CDR1 and CDR2: SSHAT, FNYEAQ (reference sequence). The CDR3 spans 16 residues. The V call is TRBV7-7, the J call TRBJ2-5; 7 bases map to TRBD1. The sequenced sample consisted of blood. This TCR was recovered from a woman of 80 years or more in good health. The CDR3 nucleotides are TGTGCTAGCAGCTTAGGGCCCGCTCTGGGACAGGAGACCCAGTACTTC. Amino acid sequence: CASSLGPALGQETQYF.